Listed here are 20 T cell receptor beta chains from one sample, sequenced in a study of spatial heterogeneity in lung cancer. General study results and limits: Tumor mutation count correlated with how many alpha and beta TCRs expanded intratumorally.

Regarding time point: sample taken at primary tumor resection. TCRdb reprocessed the 5' RACE reads with MiXCR, giving one entry per CDR3 protein. The table shows around 95,000 distinct CDR3 sequences, with about 4.4% occurring only once. These receptors' antigens are unknown. The sequenced sample was lung tumor tissue, obtained at surgery. These receptors were taken from a male donor with early-stage non-small cell lung cancer.

This clonotype was seen more than once but under ten times. The junction and the germline gene differ at one end; a read error may be behind it. The chain links TRBV11-2 to TRBJ2-3; weak D call: TRBD2 (6 bases). Germline V gives CDR1 SGHAT, CDR2 FQNNGV. This CDR3 comprises 14 residues. CDR3 amino acids: CACSLGGGPDTQYF. The CDR3 coding sequence is TGTGCCTGCAGCTTAGGAGGAGGGCCAGATACGCAGTATTTT.

This clonotype was recorded many times. The gene calls are TRBV21-1 and TRBJ1-1; the D call of TRBD1 is as the table states it, not checked on the DNA. TRBV21-1 is recorded as a pseudogene. The CDR3 loop spans 15 amino acids. The CDR3 nucleotides are TGTGCCAGCAGCATGAAACAGGGGGCCCTTTCCCTCGCTTTCTTT. Protein sequence: CASSMKQGALSLAFF.

This clonotype was seen many times. This chain connects TRBV7-9 to TRBJ2-2, with TRBD2 matching 9 bases. Germline V gene lookup returns CDR1 SEHNR and CDR2 FQNEAQ (reference sequence). The CDR3 consists of 16 residues. The V segment lost 2 bases and the J segment 1 base; nucleotides outside the gene matches: 2. The CDR3 here is CASSLLAGENTGELFF. In DNA, the CDR3 is TGTGCCAGCAGCTTATTAGCGGGGGAGAACACCGGGGAGCTGTTTTTT.

This clonotype was observed many times. The V call is TRBV14, the J call TRBJ1-4, with D hard to call. The CDR3 loop spans 15 amino acids. CDR1 SGHDN and CDR2 FVKESK come from the germline V gene. Trimming removed 2 bases at V and 6 bases at J, with 13 bases between. CDR3 coding DNA: TGTGCCAGCAGCCAACAGAGGATTCCATATGAAAAACTGTTTTTT. Protein: CASSQQRIPYEKLFF. The full variable domain, completed using reference TRBV14 and TRBJ1-4, is EAGVTQFPSHSVIEKGQTVTLRCDPISGHDNLYWYRRVMGKEIKFLLHFVKESKQDESGMPNNRFLAERTGGTYSTLKVQPAELEDSGVYFCASSQQRIPYEKLFFGSGTQLSVL.

The chain employs TRBV20-1 and TRBJ1-2; no firm D call. CDR3 length equals 17 residues. V lost 5 bases to trimming and J lost 4 bases, with 26 bases between them. The V gene's germline CDR1 is DFQATT and CDR2 SNEGSKA (reference sequence). This chain's CDR3 is CSAADPVGYGYSYGYTF. The CDR3 nucleotides are TGCAGTGCTGCTGATCCGGTGGGCTATGGCTACAGCTATGGCTACACCTTC.

CDR3: CASSFQSGWSWEQYF. In DNA form, the CDR3 reads TGTGCCAGCAGTTTCCAGTCTGGGTGGAGTTGGGAGCAGTACTTC. This chain connects TRBV12-3 or TRBV12-4 to TRBJ2-7; the D is unclear. With 3 bases removed from V and 7 bases from J, the gap between germline ends came to 19 bases. The CDR3 runs to 15 residues.

This clonotype was observed at least ten times. This chain uses TRBV27 with TRBJ2-3; D gene ambiguous. The CDR3 runs 15 residues. V lost 5 bases to trimming and J lost 7 bases, with 19 bases between them. The germline V gene encodes CDR1 MNHEY and CDR2 SMNVEV (reference sequence). CDR3 sequence (DNA): TGTGCCAGCAGTCCCATCCTACCCGTGGGCCATACGCAGTATTTT. It is translated as CASSPILPVGHTQYF.

Ten or more counts support this clonotype. J is TRBJ1-1 and V is TRBV12-5; D not resolved. The CDR3 sequence is 11 residues long. Trimming took off 2 bases at V and 5 bases at J, with 3 bases between the two ends. CDR1 is LGHNT, CDR2 FRNRAP, per germline. The DNA for the CDR3 is TGTGCTAGTGGTTTGAGGACTGAAGCTTTCTTT. This codes for CASGLRTEAFF.

This clonotype was seen more than once but under ten times. The CDR3: CASISSPRPPYNEQFF. Here the CDR3 DNA reads TGTGCCAGCATATCGAGTCCCAGGCCCCCCTACAATGAGCAGTTCTTC. The chain carries TRBV28 and TRBJ2-1; D not resolved. CDR1 and CDR2 from the germline V gene are MDHEN and SYDVKM. This CDR3 is built from 16 residues. V was clipped by 7 bases and J by 2 bases, with 18 bases between them. The variable domain in full, completed from reference TRBV28 and TRBJ2-1, reads DVKVTQSSRYLVKRTGEKVFLECVQDMDHENMFWYRQDPGLGLRLIYFSYDVKMKEKGDIPEGYSVSREKKERFSLILESASTNQTSMYLCASISSPRPPYNEQFFGPGTRLTVL.

This clonotype has ten or more counts. V usage is TRBV7-2 and J usage is TRBJ2-1, with 11 bases aligning to TRBD2. Germline V gives CDR1 SGHTA, CDR2 FQGNSA. The CDR3 contains 15 residues. J gave up 6 bases and V 2 bases, and 3 bases lay outside the gene matches. The DNA for the CDR3 is TGTGCCAGCAGCTTACAAGGACTAGCGGGCAATGAGCAGTTCTTC. Its protein is CASSLQGLAGNEQFF.

This clonotype was seen many times. The CDR3 nucleotides read TGCAGTGCTAGAGCCGACACAGATACGCAGTATTTT. This translates into CSARADTDTQYF. This sequence joins TRBV20-1 and TRBJ2-3; the D is unclear. The V end lost 1 base, the J end lost 2 bases, and 4 bases lay between the germline ends. The CDR3 totals 12 residues. CDR1 and CDR2 from the germline V gene are DFQATT and SNEGSKA (reference sequence).

The J gene is TRBJ2-1, the V gene TRBV10-3, with 11 bases identical to TRBD2. The V gene end was trimmed by 5 bases and the J gene end by 5 bases; junction bases not matched to a gene: 5. The CDR3 has 15 amino acids. Germline CDR1 reads ENHRY; CDR2 reads SYGVKD. The CDR3 spells CAISFSGRDNNEQFF. Here the CDR3 DNA reads TGTGCCATCAGTTTTAGCGGGAGGGATAACAATGAGCAGTTCTTC.

Comment on this clonotype: A read error is possible here, since a much larger clone lies one base away. The rearrangement uses TRBV7-9 and TRBJ1-4; maybe TRBD1 (6 bases). Germline CDR1 reads SEHNR; CDR2 reads FQNEAQ (reference sequence). With 4 bases removed from V and 5 bases from J, the gap between germline ends came to 14 bases. This CDR3 is 15 amino acids long. The CDR3 loop reads CASSSAHQGNEKLFF. In DNA, the CDR3 is TGTGCCAGCAGCTCCGCGCACCAGGGGAATGAAAAACTGTTTTTT.

The sample holds a few counts of this clonotype. The V and J genes are TRBV11-2 and TRBJ2-7; unclear D gene. Germline loops: CDR1 SGHAT, CDR2 FQNNGV. CDR3 length equals 13 residues. V gave up 4 bases and J gave up 5 bases, with 12 bases separating them. Here the CDR3 DNA reads TGTGCCAGCAGCTCAGCTGTTGGTAACGAGCAGTACTTC. Its translation: CASSSAVGNEQYF.

There are many counts of this clonotype. The chain carries TRBV12-3 or TRBV12-4 and TRBJ2-2; D tentatively fits TRBD1 or TRBD2 (5 bases each). Trimming left V 4 bases short and J 4 bases short, with 16 bases between. CDR3 length: 16 residues. The CDR3 region is CASSSYLGVGTGELFF. CDR3 sequence (DNA): TGTGCCAGCAGTTCCTACTTGGGGGTAGGCACCGGGGAGCTGTTTTTT.

This clonotype showed up many times. The V gene is TRBV28, the J gene TRBJ1-1; a possible D gene is TRBD1 (6 bases). CDR3 length: 13 amino acids. The V gene lost 5 bases and the J gene lost 4 bases, with 11 bases spanning the gap. CDR1 and CDR2 from the germline V gene are MDHEN and SYDVKM. The CDR3, as DNA: TGTGCCAGCAGTCCCCAGGGGCTCACTGAAGCTTTCTTT. Protein sequence: CASSPQGLTEAFF.

The chain combines TRBV7-2 with TRBJ2-3, with a possible D match to TRBD2 (5 bases). Trimming took off 5 bases at V and 2 bases at J, with 20 bases between the two ends. Germline CDR1 is SGHTA and CDR2 is FQGNSA. The CDR3 runs 17 residues. CDR3 in amino acids: CASSQEHKVRVTDTQYF. The CDR3 DNA reads TGTGCCAGCAGCCAGGAGCATAAGGTGCGGGTCACAGATACGCAGTATTTT.

This clonotype was observed many times. This sequence joins TRBV12-3 or TRBV12-4 and TRBJ2-2, with D perhaps matching TRBD1 (6 bases). Trimming removed 3 bases at V and 4 bases at J, with 15 bases between. CDR3 length: 16 amino acids. The CDR3 DNA follows: TGTGCCAGCAGTTTCTATGCAGGGGCTACCACCGGGGAGCTGTTTTTT. Amino acids: CASSFYAGATTGELFF.

This clonotype was observed at least ten times. This CDR3 reads CASSEPGLANNEQFF. CDR3 DNA: TGTGCCAGCAGTGAACCGGGACTAGCGAACAATGAGCAGTTCTTC. V and J are TRBV6-1 and TRBJ2-1; TRBD2 matches at 10 bases. V lost 2 bases and J lost 5; bases outside the gene matches: 3. The CDR3 is 15 residues long. The germline gives CDR1 MNHNS, CDR2 SASEGT.

In this sample, this clonotype turned up many times. In nucleotides, the CDR3 is TGTGCCAGCAGTCCAGGGGGATACGAGCAGTTCTTC. Encoded protein: CASSPGGYEQFF. The chain couples TRBV28 to TRBJ2-1; TRBD1 matches at 7 bases. Germline CDR1 reads MDHEN; CDR2 reads SYDVKM. CDR3 length: 12 amino acids. The trim removed 5 bases at V and 10 bases at J, leaving 5 bases unmatched.